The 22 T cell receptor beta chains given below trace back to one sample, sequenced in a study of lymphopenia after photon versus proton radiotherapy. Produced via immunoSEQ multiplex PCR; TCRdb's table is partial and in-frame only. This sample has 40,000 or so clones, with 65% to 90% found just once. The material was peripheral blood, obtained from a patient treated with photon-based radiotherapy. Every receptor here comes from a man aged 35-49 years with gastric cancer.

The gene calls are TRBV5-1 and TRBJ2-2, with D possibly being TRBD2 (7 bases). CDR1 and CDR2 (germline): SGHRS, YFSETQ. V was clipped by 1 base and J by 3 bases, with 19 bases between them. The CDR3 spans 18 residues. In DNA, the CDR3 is TGCGCCAGCAGCTTGCCTCCCCCGGGGGGCCCGGACACCGGGGAGCTGTTTTTT. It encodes CASSLPPPGGPDTGELFF.

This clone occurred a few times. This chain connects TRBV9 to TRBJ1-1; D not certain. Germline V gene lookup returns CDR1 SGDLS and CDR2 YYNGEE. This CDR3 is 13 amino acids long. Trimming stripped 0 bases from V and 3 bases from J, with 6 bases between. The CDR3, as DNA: TGTGCCAGCAGCGTAGCGGCAGACACTGAAGCTTTCTTT. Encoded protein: CASSVAADTEAFF.

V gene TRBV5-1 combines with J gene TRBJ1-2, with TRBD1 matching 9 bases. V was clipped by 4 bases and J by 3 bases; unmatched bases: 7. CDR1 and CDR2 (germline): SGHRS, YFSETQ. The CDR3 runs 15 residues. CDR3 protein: CASSEQGAVDYGYTF. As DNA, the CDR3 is TGCGCCAGCAGCGAACAGGGGGCTGTTGACTATGGCTACACCTTC.

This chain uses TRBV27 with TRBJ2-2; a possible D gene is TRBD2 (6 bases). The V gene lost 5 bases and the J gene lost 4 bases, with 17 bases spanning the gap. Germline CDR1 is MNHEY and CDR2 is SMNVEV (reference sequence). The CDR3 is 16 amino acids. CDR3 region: CASSIRQRRGTGELFF. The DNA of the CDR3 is TGTGCCAGCAGTATCCGACAGCGGAGGGGCACCGGGGAGCTGTTTTTT.

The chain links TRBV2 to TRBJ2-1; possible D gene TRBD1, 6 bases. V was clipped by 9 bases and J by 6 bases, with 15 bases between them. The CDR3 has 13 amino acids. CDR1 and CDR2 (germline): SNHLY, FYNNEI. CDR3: CAREGRGGNEQFF. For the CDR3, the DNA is TGTGCCAGAGAGGGCCGAGGGGGCAATGAGCAGTTCTTC.

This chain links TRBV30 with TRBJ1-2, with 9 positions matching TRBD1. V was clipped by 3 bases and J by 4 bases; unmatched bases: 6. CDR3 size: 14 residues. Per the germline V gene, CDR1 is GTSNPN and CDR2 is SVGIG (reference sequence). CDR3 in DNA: TGTGCCTGGAGGTCTGGACAGGGGAGCTATGGCTACACCTTC. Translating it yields CAWRSGQGSYGYTF.

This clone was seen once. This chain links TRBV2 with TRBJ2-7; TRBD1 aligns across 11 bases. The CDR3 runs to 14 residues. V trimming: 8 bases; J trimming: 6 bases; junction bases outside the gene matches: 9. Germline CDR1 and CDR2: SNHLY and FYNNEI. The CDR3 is CASGGDRGVSEQYF. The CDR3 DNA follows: TGTGCCAGCGGAGGGGACAGGGGGGTGAGCGAGCAGTACTTC.

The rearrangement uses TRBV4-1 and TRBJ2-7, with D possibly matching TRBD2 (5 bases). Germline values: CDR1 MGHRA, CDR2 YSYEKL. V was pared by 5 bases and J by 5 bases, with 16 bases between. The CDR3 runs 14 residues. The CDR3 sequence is CASSSPGLRDEQYF. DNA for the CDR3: TGCGCCAGCAGCTCACCGGGCCTGAGGGACGAGCAGTACTTC.

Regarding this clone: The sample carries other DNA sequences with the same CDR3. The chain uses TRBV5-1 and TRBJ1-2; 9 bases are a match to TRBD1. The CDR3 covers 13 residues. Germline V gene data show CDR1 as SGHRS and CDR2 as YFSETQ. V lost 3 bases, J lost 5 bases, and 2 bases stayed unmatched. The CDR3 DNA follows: TGCGCCAGCAGCTCGGGACAGGGATATGGCTACACCTTC. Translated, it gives CASSSGQGYGYTF.

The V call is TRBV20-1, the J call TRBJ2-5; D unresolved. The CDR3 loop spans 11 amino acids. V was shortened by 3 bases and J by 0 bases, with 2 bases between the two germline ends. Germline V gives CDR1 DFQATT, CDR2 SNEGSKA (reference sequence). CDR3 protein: CSARDQETQYF. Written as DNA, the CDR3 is TGCAGTGCTAGGGACCAAGAGACCCAGTACTTC.

The CDR3: CASSEAPGFPLHF. CDR3 bases: TGTGCCAGCAGTGAAGCGCCAGGGTTTCCCCTCCACTTT. V and J are TRBV6-1 and TRBJ1-6, with D tentatively TRBD1 (5 bases). Deletions cut 0 bases from V and 13 bases from J, with 10 bases between. The CDR3 contains 13 residues. In germline, CDR1 is MNHNS, CDR2 SASEGT.

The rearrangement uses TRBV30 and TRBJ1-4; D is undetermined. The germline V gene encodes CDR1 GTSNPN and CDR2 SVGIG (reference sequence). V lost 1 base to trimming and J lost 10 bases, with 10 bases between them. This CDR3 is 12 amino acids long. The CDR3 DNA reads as TGTGCCTGGAGTGCTGTCCGGGGAAAACTGTTTTTT. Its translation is CAWSAVRGKLFF. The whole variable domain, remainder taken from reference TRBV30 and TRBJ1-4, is SQTIHQWPATLVQPVGSPLSLECTVEGTSNPNLYWYRQAAGRGLQLLFYSVGIGQISSEVPQNLSASRPQDRQFILSSKKLLLSDSGFYLCAWSAVRGKLFFGSGTQLSVL.

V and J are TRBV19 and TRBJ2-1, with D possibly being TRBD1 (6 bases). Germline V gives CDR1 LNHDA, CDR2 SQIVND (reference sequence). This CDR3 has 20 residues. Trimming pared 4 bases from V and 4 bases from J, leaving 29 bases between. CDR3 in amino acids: CASSTLTGGQLSFGYNEQFF. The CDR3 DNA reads TGTGCCAGTAGTACGCTGACAGGTGGGCAATTGAGTTTTGGGTACAATGAGCAGTTCTTC.

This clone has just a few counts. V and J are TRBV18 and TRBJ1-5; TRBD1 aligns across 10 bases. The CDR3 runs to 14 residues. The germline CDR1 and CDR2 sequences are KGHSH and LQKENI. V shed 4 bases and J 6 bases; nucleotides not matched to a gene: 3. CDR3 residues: CASSRTGGSQPQHF. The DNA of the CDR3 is TGTGCCAGCTCACGGACAGGGGGGAGTCAGCCCCAGCATTTT.

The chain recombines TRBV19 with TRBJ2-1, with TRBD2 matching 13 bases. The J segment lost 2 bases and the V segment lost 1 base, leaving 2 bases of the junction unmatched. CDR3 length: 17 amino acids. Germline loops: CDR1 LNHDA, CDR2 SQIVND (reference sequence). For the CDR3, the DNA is TGTGCCAGTAGTATAGGGGGACTAGCGGGGACCTACAATGAGCAGTTCTTC. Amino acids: CASSIGGLAGTYNEQFF.

The CDR3 sequence is CASSPPSGTGASGNTIYF. The CDR3, as DNA: TGTGCCAGCTCACCACCGAGTGGTACAGGGGCCTCTGGAAACACCATATATTTT. The chain recombines TRBV18 with TRBJ1-3; 7 positions agree with TRBD1. CDR3 size: 18 residues. J lost 0 bases, V lost 0 bases, and 8 bases had no gene match. Germline-derived CDR1 and CDR2 are KGHSH and LQKENI.

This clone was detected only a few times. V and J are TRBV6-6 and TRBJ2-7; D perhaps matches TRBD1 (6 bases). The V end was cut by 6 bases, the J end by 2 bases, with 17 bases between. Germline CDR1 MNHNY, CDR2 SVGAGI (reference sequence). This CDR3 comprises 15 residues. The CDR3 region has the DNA TGTGCCAGCAGCTCCGTCGAGGGGGTCCCCTACGAGCAGTACTTC. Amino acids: CASSSVEGVPYEQYF.

CDR3 residues: CASSERGHGEKLFF. The CDR3 DNA sequence: TGTGCCAGCAGTGAACGGGGACATGGAGAAAAACTGTTTTTT. The chain combines TRBV25-1 with TRBJ1-4, with D maybe TRBD1 (6 bases). This CDR3 contains 14 residues. V was clipped by 2 bases and J by 8 bases, with 12 bases between them. Germline V lookup: CDR1 MGHDK, CDR2 SYGVNS.

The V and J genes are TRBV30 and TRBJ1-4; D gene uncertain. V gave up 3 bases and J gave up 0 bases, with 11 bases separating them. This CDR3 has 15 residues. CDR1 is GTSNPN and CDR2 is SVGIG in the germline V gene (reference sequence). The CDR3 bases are TGTGCCTGGAGCGCGACGGCCGCAACTAATGAAAAACTGTTTTTT. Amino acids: CAWSATAATNEKLFF.

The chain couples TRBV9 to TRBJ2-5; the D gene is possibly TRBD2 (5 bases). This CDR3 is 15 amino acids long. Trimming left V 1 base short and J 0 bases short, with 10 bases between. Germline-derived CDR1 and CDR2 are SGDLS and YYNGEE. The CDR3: CASSVLSGYQETQYF. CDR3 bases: TGTGCCAGCAGCGTATTGTCGGGGTACCAAGAGACCCAGTACTTC.

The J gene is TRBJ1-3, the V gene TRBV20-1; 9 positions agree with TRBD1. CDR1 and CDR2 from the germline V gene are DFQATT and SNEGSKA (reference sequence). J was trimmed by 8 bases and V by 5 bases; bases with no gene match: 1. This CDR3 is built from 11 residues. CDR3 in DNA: TGCAGTGCTGACAGGGGGGACACCATATATTTT. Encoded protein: CSADRGDTIYF.

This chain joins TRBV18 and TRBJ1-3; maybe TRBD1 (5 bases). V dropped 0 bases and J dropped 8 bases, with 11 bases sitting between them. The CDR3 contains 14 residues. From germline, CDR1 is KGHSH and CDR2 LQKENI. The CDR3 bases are TGTGCCAGCTCACCACCGGCCCTAGGGGACACCATATATTTT. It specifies CASSPPALGDTIYF.